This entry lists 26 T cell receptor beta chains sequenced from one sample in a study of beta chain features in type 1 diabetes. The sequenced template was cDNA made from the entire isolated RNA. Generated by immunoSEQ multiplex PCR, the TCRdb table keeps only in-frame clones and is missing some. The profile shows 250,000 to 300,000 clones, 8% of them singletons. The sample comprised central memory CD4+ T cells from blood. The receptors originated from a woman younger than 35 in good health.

This chain's CDR3 is CASIASSGDQPQHF. DNA of the CDR3: TGTGCCAGCATAGCTTCATCCGGGGATCAGCCCCAGCATTTT. The chain recombines TRBV2 with TRBJ1-5; D uncertain. Germline values: CDR1 SNHLY, CDR2 FYNNEI. The V end was cut by 7 bases, the J end by 5 bases, with 15 bases between. This CDR3 has 14 residues.

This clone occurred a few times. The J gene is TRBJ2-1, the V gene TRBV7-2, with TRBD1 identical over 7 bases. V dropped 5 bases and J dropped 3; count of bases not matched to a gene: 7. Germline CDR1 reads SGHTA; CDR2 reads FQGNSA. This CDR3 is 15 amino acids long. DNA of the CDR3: TGTGCCAGCAGCCAATCCGGACAGGTCTACAATGAGCAGTTCTTC. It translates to CASSQSGQVYNEQFF.

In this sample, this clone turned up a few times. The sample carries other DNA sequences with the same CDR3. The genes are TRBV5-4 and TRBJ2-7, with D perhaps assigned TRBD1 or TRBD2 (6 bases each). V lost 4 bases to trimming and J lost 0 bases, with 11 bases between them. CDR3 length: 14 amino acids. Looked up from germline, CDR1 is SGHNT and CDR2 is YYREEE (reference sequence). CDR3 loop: CASSGGTSSYEQYF. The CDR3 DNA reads TGTGCCAGCAGCGGCGGGACATCCTCCTACGAGCAGTACTTC.

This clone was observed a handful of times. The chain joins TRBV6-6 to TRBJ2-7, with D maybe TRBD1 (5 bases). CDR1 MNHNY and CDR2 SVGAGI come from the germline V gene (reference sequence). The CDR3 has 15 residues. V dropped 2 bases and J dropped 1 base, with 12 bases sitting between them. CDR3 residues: CASSYGQGLSYEQYV. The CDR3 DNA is TGTGCCAGCAGTTACGGGCAGGGCCTATCCTACGAGCAGTACGTC.

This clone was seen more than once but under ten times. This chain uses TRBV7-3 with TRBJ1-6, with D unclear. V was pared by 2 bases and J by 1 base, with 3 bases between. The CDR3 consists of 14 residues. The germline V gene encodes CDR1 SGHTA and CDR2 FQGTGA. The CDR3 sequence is CASSLGSYNSPLHF. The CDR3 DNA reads TGTGCCAGCAGCTTAGGATCCTATAATTCACCCCTCCACTTT.

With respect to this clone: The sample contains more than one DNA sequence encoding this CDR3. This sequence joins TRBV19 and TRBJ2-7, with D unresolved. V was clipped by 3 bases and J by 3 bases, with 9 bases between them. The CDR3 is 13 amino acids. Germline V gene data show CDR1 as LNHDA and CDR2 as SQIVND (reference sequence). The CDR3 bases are TGTGCCAGTAGTATTCCAGGCAGCTACGAGCAGTACTTC. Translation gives CASSIPGSYEQYF.

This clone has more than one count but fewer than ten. CDR3 in DNA: TGCGCCAGCAGCCAAGTAGGAACGAGAAGGGAGACCCAGTACTTC. It yields the protein CASSQVGTRRETQYF. The chain is built from TRBV4-1 and TRBJ2-5, with D hard to call. Germline lookup yields CDR1 MGHRA and CDR2 YSYEKL. V lost 1 base and J 5 bases, leaving 14 bases between the germline ends. The CDR3 covers 15 residues.

CDR3 sequence: CASSEGDSLYGYTF. The CDR3 bases are TGTGCCAGCAGTGAGGGGGACAGCCTCTATGGCTACACCTTC. This chain links TRBV6-1 with TRBJ1-2; 7 positions match TRBD1. Trimming cost V 3 bases and J 4 bases; bases outside gene matches: 5. Germline loops: CDR1 MNHNS, CDR2 SASEGT. The CDR3 extends over 14 amino acids.

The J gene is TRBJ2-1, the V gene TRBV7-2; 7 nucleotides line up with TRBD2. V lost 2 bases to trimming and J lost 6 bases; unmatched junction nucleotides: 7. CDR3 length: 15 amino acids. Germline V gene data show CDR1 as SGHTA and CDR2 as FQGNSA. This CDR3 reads CASSLSPAGINEQFF. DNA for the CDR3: TGTGCCAGCAGCTTAAGCCCAGCGGGAATCAATGAGCAGTTCTTC.

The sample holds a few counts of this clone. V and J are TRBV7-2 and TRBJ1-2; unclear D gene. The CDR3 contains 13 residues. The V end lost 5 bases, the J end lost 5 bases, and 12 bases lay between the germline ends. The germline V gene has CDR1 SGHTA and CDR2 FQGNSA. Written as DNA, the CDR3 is TGTGCCAGCAGCCCGGGAGAACTATATGGCTACACCTTC. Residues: CASSPGELYGYTF.

For the CDR3, the DNA is TGCAGCTCCCGGGCGCTGGCTGGCGGGGAGCAGTACTTC. It translates to CSSRALAGGEQYF. This chain joins TRBV29-1 and TRBJ2-7, with D perhaps TRBD2 (5 bases). The ends were cut back, 8 bases at V and 7 bases at J, with 21 bases in the middle. Germline values: CDR1 SQVTM, CDR2 ANQGSEA. The CDR3 sequence is 13 residues long.

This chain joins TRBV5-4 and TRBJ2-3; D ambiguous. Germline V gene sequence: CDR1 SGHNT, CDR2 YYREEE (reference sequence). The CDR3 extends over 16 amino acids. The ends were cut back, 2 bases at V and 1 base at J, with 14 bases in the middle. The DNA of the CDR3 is TGTGCCAGCAGCTTTCGAGACGGGCTTGGCACAGATACGCAGTATTTT. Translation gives CASSFRDGLGTDTQYF.

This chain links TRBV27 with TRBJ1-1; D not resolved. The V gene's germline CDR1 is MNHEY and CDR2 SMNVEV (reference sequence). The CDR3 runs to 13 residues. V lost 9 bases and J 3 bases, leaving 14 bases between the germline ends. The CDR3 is CASAKARDTEAFF. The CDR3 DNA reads TGTGCCAGTGCTAAGGCTAGGGACACTGAAGCTTTCTTT.

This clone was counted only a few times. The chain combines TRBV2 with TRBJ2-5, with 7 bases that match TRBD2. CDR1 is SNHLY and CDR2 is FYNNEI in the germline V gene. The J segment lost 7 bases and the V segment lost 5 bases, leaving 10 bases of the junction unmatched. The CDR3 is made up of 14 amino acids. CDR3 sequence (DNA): TGTGCCAGCAGTTCTCGACTAGCATTGGGGACCCAGTACTTC. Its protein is CASSSRLALGTQYF.

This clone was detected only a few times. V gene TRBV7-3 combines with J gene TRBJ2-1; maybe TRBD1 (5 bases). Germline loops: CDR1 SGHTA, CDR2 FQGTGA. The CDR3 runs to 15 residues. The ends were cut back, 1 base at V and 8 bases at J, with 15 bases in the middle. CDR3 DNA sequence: TGTGCCAGCAGCTTAAACAGGTTATCCGGCGATGAGCAGTTCTTC. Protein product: CASSLNRLSGDEQFF.

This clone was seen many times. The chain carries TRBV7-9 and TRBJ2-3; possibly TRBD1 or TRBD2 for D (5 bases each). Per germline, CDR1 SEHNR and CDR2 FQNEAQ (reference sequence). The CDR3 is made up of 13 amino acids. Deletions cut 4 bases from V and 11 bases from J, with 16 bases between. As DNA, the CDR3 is TGTGCCAGCAGCTCCCCCTGGGACCGTTGGCAGTATTTT. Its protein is CASSSPWDRWQYF.

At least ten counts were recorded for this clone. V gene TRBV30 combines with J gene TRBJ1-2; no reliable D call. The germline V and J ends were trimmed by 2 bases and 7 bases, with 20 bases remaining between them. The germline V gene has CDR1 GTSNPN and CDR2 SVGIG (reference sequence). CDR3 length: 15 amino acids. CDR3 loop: CAWSPTASASGGYTF. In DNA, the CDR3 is TGTGCCTGGAGTCCAACGGCGTCCGCCTCGGGTGGCTACACCTTC.

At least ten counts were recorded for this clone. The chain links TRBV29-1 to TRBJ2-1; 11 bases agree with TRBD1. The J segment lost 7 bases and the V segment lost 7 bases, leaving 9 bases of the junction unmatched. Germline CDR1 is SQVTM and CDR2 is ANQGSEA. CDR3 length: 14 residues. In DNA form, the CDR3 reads TGCAGCGCCCGAGGGGACAGGGGGGATAATGAGCAGTTCTTC. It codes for CSARGDRGDNEQFF.

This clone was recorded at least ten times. The CDR3 nucleotides are TGCAGCACGACACCGACAGGGGACTATGGCTACACCTTC. Encoded protein: CSTTPTGDYGYTF. The rearrangement uses TRBV29-1 and TRBJ1-2, with 8 nucleotides matching TRBD1. CDR1 is SQVTM and CDR2 is ANQGSEA in the germline V gene. The length of the CDR3 is 13 residues. The ends lost 8 bases at V and 3 bases at J; junction bases unmatched: 8. Full variable domain (remainder filled in from reference TRBV29-1 and TRBJ1-2): SAVISQKPSRDICQRGTSLTIQCQVDSQVTMMFWYRQQPGQSLTLIATANQGSEATYESGFVIDKFPISRPNLTFSTLTVSNMSPEDSSIYLCSTTPTGDYGYTFGSGTRLTVV.

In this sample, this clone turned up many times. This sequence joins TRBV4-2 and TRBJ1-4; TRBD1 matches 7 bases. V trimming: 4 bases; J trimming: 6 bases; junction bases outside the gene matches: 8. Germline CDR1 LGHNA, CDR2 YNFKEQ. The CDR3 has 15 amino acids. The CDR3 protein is CASSPGQVDYEKLFF. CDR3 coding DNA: TGTGCCAGCAGCCCCGGACAGGTTGATTATGAAAAACTGTTTTTT.

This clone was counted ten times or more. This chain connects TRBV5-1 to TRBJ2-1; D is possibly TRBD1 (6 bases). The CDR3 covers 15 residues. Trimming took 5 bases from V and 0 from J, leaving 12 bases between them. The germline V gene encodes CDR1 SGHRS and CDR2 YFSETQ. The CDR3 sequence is CASRPQGSSYNEQFF. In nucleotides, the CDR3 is TGCGCCAGCAGGCCACAGGGCAGCTCCTACAATGAGCAGTTCTTC.

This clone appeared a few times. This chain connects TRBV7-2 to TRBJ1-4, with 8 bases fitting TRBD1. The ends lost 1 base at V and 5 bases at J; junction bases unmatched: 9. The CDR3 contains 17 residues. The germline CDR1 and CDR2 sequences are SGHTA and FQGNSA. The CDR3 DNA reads TGTGCCAGCAGCTTAGGACGAACAGGGGGACCGAATGAAAAACTGTTTTTT. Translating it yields CASSLGRTGGPNEKLFF. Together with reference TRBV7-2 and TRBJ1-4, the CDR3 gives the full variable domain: GAGVSQSPSNKVTEKGKDVELRCDPISGHTALYWYRQSLGQGLEFLIYFQGNSAPDKSGLPSDRFSAERTGGSVSTLTIQRTQQEDSAVYLCASSLGRTGGPNEKLFFGSGTQLSVL.

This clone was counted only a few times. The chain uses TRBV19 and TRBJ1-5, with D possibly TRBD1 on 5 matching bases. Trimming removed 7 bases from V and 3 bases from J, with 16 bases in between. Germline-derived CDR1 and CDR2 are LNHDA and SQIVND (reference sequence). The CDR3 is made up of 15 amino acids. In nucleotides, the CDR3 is TGTGCCAGTACGGGCCTGGGGGACGCCAATCAGCCCCAGCATTTT. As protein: CASTGLGDANQPQHF.

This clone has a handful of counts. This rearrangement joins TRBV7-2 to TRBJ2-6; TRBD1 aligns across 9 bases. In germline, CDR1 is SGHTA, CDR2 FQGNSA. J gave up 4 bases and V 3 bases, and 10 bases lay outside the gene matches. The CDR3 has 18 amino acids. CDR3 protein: CASSFGTGLLEGANVLTF. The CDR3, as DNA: TGTGCCAGCAGCTTCGGGACAGGGCTTCTGGAAGGGGCCAACGTCCTGACTTTC.

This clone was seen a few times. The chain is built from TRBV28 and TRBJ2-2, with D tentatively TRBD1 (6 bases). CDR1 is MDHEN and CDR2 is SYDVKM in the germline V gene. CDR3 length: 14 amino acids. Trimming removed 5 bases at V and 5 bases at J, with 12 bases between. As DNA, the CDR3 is TGTGCCAGCAGTCCGGGACACCTAACCGGGGAGCTGTTTTTT. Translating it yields CASSPGHLTGELFF.

In DNA form, the CDR3 reads TGTGCCAGCAGCTTTCAGACAGGCGCAAACACCATATATTTT. This gives the protein CASSFQTGANTIYF. V and J are TRBV7-8 and TRBJ1-3, with D possibly matching TRBD1 (6 bases). The CDR3 totals 14 residues. Per germline, CDR1 SGHVS and CDR2 FQNEAQ. Trimming took 3 bases from V and 6 from J, leaving 12 bases between them.